This T cell receptor (beta chain) was profiled in a study of blood T cell repertoires in COVID-19 (dated by TCRdb to the early 2020s). The study in broad terms: The collaborator samples originated in the United States, Italy and Spain and spanned the acute and convalescent phases of COVID-19. The material from the prospective study consisted of cDNA or gDNA derived from T cells, B-cell-depleted T cells, or PBMCs. Deeply sampled blood TCRbeta repertoires from subjects exposed to, actively infected with, or recovered from COVID-19 were included in the dataset. The repertoires were released in a freely available public database meant as a resource for research on the immune response to SARS-CoV-2. The samples were drawn from two sources: the first 160 participants of the ongoing ImmuneRACE study, and 1,200 or so subjects contributed by 6 global collaborators. Sample metadata almost always included a de-identified subject ID, COVID-19 status, age in years and sex. Where available, HLA class I and class II types were taken from metadata supplied by the sample provider and were not determined by assay-based typing. Broader findings and caveats from the paper: The quantity of clinical and demographic metadata differed by source and by participant and was supplied without curation.

Notes on this clone: What antigen it recognizes has not been identified. It has no much larger one-base neighbor in the sample; base qualities were not kept.

The immunoSEQ Assay, a bias-controlled multiplex PCR, was used to amplify TCRbeta CDR3 regions from genomic DNA. Under the source paper's analysis protocol: The number of nucleated cells in each sample was estimated from the amplification of reference gene primers within the assay. To quantify the absolute abundance of each unique TCRbeta CDR3 rearrangement, sequence reads were collapsed and filtered. For each sample, productive Simpson clonality was calculated by taking the square root of Simpson's diversity index across productive rearrangements. TCRdb stores this immuneACCESS table with in-frame sequences only. Part of the clones is absent; in the studies checked, under half of the shortfall reflects unresolved V genes, and no reason is known for the rest. The V and J calls and the clone size are those of that table, but D and trimming were determined from the DNA. This sample gives more than 400,000 clones in total; roughly 87% of them show up just once. The top ten hold around 0.7% of the sample.

Trimming accounts for 5 bases at V and 1 base at J, while the number of junction bases matched to no gene is 2. The CDR3 runs 13 amino acids, cysteine and phenylalanine included. Just CDR3 DNA is preserved here, 39 bases in frame from base 1. The germline V gene yields SGHVS for CDR1 and FQNEAQ for CDR2. Participants in the prospective study were enrolled through a virtual design, were aged about 18 to 90 years, and lived in roughly 24 United States geographic areas. To assign participants to cohorts, the prospective study relied on clinical history that participants themselves reported in a screening survey and a study questionnaire. ImmuneRACE Cohort 3 recovered participants were defined by two consecutive negative NP/OP PCR tests, healthcare professional clearance, or symptom resolution. In the prospective study, whole blood, serum and a nasopharyngeal or oropharyngeal swab were collected from each participant by mobile phlebotomists. Additional blood draws and questionnaires over an approximately 2-month period could optionally be provided by prospective study participants. Prospective study blood samples were shipped either frozen or at room temperature before DNA extraction.

The sequence came from a woman between 18 and 30 years old who had recovered from COVID-19. The rearrangement joined TRBV7-8 to TRBJ2-7, and TRBD1 matches 7 of the central bases. Sample: PBMCs or T cells enriched from blood (not recorded which). The DNA is TGTGCCAGCAGCACGACAGGGTCCTACGAGCAGTACTTC. This is translated as CASSTTGSYEQYF.